A selection of T cell receptor beta chains follows, all from one sample in a study of identical twins. Each CDR3 protein is one row after TCRdb ran MiXCR on the 5' RACE reads. Here the sample spans around 250,000 distinct CDR3 sequences, 5.5% to 7% being singletons. These data were also filed under a second study, of yellow fever vaccine responses in identical twins.

The material sequenced was memory (CD45RO+) T cells sorted from blood. These TCRs come from a young woman in good health. CDR3s leave out the opening cysteine and the closing phenylalanine or tryptophan.

J,V,length,CDR3
TRBJ1-1,TRBV20-1,10,SEQGRLNKAF
TRBJ2-7,TRBV20-1,13,SAARPVAGGYEQY
TRBJ2-1,TRBV5-6,13,ASSFDWSSYNEQF
TRBJ2-5,TRBV12-3/TRBV12-4,12,ASSLRLPAETQY
TRBJ2-3,TRBV7-2,13,ASSSGGGGADTQY
TRBJ2-2,TRBV2,11,ASRLGRTGELF
TRBJ2-1,TRBV6-2/TRBV6-3,16,ASSYGVAGDRSYNEQF
TRBJ2-1,TRBV27,14,ASSPGLAGGLNEQF
TRBJ2-5,TRBV11-1,16,ASSLGGWSSGSLETQY
TRBJ2-7,TRBV6-5,12,ASSYSLESYEQY
TRBJ1-3,TRBV20-1,13,SASDKLSSGNTIY
TRBJ2-2,TRBV29-1,12,SAPAGSNTGELF
TRBJ1-5,TRBV12-3/TRBV12-4,11,ASSKSSDQPQH
TRBJ2-1,TRBV12-3/TRBV12-4,13,ASSLYGISYNEQF
TRBJ2-1,TRBV24-1,14,ATSDLAASAYNEQF
TRBJ2-1,TRBV12-5,11,ASDKGAFNEQF
TRBJ2-3,TRBV2,12,ASIQRPSTDTQY
TRBJ2-3,TRBV7-8,14,ASSLVTGTSTDTQY
TRBJ1-6,TRBV12-3/TRBV12-4,13,ASSFKLVYNSPLH